A selection of T cell receptor beta chains follows, all from one sample in a study of Ad26.COV2.S vaccination and SARS-CoV-2 variants. Clones were sequenced by immunoSEQ multiplex PCR, and TCRdb holds only the in-frame ones, with some missing. The profile covers 450,000 to 550,000 clones, with roughly 89% appearing a single time and roughly 2.5% taken by the ten largest. The input for sequencing was peripheral blood, taken in a trial of Ad26.COV2.S vaccine versus placebo. These receptors all stem from a person aged 18-65 years who received the Ad26.COV2.S COVID-19 vaccine or a placebo. CDR3s include the opening cysteine and the closing phenylalanine or tryptophan. The D gene is left open where the match is weak. Only some rows state a clone size, as once, few, many or a class for expanded clones.

V gene: TRBV28
CDR3 length: 16
J gene: TRBJ1-6
clone size: few
D gene: NA
CDR3 protein: CASSLFRGTYNSPLHF
CDR3 DNA: TGTGCCAGCAGTTTGTTTCGAGGGACGTATAATTCACCCCTCCACTTT

V gene: TRBV5-5
CDR3 length: 13
J gene: TRBJ1-2
clone size: NA
D gene: TRBD1
CDR3 protein: CASSSTGTGLSTF
CDR3 DNA: TGTGCCAGCAGCTCGACAGGGACAGGGCTCTCCACCTTC

V gene: TRBV7-2
CDR3 length: 14
J gene: TRBJ2-4
clone size: NA
D gene: NA
CDR3 protein: CASSLQGSTNIQYF
CDR3 DNA: TGTGCCAGCAGCCTACAGGGTAGCACAAACATTCAGTACTTC

V gene: TRBV14
CDR3 length: 17
J gene: TRBJ1-1
clone size: NA
D gene: NA
CDR3 protein: CASSPRTRGGVNTEAFF
CDR3 DNA: TGTGCCAGCAGCCCTCGCACCCGGGGAGGGGTGAACACTGAAGCTTTCTTT

V gene: TRBV3-1/TRBV3-2
CDR3 length: 14
J gene: TRBJ2-2
clone size: once
D gene: TRBD2
CDR3 protein: CASSQDSSGGELFF
CDR3 DNA: TGTGCCAGCAGCCAAGATTCTAGCGGGGGGGAGCTGTTTTTT

V gene: TRBV7-2
CDR3 length: 13
J gene: TRBJ2-1
clone size: NA
D gene: NA
CDR3 protein: CASSPRAGNEQFF
CDR3 DNA: TGTGCCAGCAGCCCCAGGGCGGGGAATGAGCAGTTCTTC

V gene: TRBV4-3
CDR3 length: 13
J gene: TRBJ1-5
clone size: NA
D gene: NA
CDR3 protein: CASSQDLGQPQHF
CDR3 DNA: TGCGCCAGCAGCCAAGATCTGGGTCAGCCCCAGCATTTT

V gene: TRBV6-1
CDR3 length: 13
J gene: TRBJ1-2
clone size: NA
D gene: NA
CDR3 protein: CASSEANLGGYTF
CDR3 DNA: TGTGCCAGCAGTGAAGCTAACCTAGGGGGCTACACCTTC

V gene: TRBV12-3/TRBV12-4
CDR3 length: 11
J gene: TRBJ1-1
clone size: NA
D gene: NA
CDR3 protein: CASSLHTEAFF
CDR3 DNA: TGTGCCAGCAGTTTGCACACTGAAGCTTTCTTT

V gene: TRBV2
CDR3 length: 11
J gene: TRBJ2-3
clone size: NA
D gene: NA
CDR3 protein: CATIRTDTQYF
CDR3 DNA: TGTGCCACCATCCGGACAGATACGCAGTATTTT

V gene: TRBV7-2
CDR3 length: 14
J gene: TRBJ1-2
clone size: NA
D gene: NA
CDR3 protein: CASSPQGMRNGYTF
CDR3 DNA: TGTGCCAGCAGCCCACAGGGTATGCGGAATGGCTACACCTTC

V gene: TRBV7-9
CDR3 length: 15
J gene: TRBJ1-4
clone size: NA
D gene: NA
CDR3 protein: CASSLTATTNEKLFF
CDR3 DNA: TGTGCCAGCAGCTTGACAGCCACAACTAATGAAAAACTGTTTTTT

V gene: TRBV18
CDR3 length: 14
J gene: TRBJ2-7
clone size: NA
D gene: TRBD1
CDR3 protein: CASSQLTGTYEQYF
CDR3 DNA: TGTGCCAGCTCACAACTGACAGGGACGTACGAGCAGTACTTC

V gene: TRBV6-2/TRBV6-3
CDR3 length: 18
J gene: TRBJ2-1
clone size: NA
D gene: NA
CDR3 protein: CASSYPTGRGSSYNEQFF
CDR3 DNA: TGTGCCAGCAGTTACCCGACCGGCCGGGGGAGCTCCTACAATGAGCAGTTCTTC

V gene: TRBV4-2
CDR3 length: 16
J gene: TRBJ1-6
clone size: once
D gene: NA
CDR3 protein: CASSQLTDLYNSPLHF
CDR3 DNA: TGTGCCAGCAGCCAACTCACAGACCTCTATAATTCACCCCTCCACTTT

V gene: TRBV6-6
CDR3 length: 16
J gene: TRBJ2-7
clone size: NA
D gene: NA
CDR3 protein: CASRRGPRAPSYEQYF
CDR3 DNA: TGTGCCAGCAGACGGGGACCAAGGGCCCCCTCCTACGAGCAGTACTTC

V gene: TRBV18
CDR3 length: 15
J gene: TRBJ1-1
clone size: NA
D gene: NA
CDR3 protein: CASSPLGGENTEAFF
CDR3 DNA: TGTGCCAGCTCACCATTGGGAGGGGAGAACACTGAAGCTTTCTTT

V gene: TRBV6-5
CDR3 length: 10
J gene: TRBJ2-1
clone size: NA
D gene: NA
CDR3 protein: CASTSNEQFF
CDR3 DNA: TGTGCCAGCACTTCTAATGAGCAGTTCTTC

V gene: TRBV6-4
CDR3 length: 15
J gene: TRBJ2-1
clone size: NA
D gene: TRBD2
CDR3 protein: CASSGDSGSHNEQFF
CDR3 DNA: TGTGCCAGCAGTGGTGATAGCGGGAGCCACAATGAGCAGTTCTTC

V gene: TRBV4-2
CDR3 length: 16
J gene: TRBJ1-1
clone size: once
D gene: NA
CDR3 protein: CASSSESEVWGTEAFF
CDR3 DNA: TGTGCCAGCAGCTCCGAAAGTGAAGTTTGGGGGACTGAAGCTTTCTTT

V gene: TRBV28
CDR3 length: 15
J gene: TRBJ2-2
clone size: NA
D gene: NA
CDR3 protein: CASSVGAENTGELFF
CDR3 DNA: TGTGCCAGCAGTGTAGGGGCGGAGAACACCGGGGAGCTGTTTTTT

V gene: TRBV6-1
CDR3 length: 18
J gene: TRBJ1-1
clone size: NA
D gene: TRBD1
CDR3 protein: CASSERRRDRGWDTEAFF
CDR3 DNA: TGTGCCAGCAGTGAAAGGAGGAGGGACAGGGGATGGGACACTGAAGCTTTCTTT

V gene: TRBV13
CDR3 length: 16
J gene: TRBJ2-4
clone size: NA
D gene: TRBD1
CDR3 protein: CASSRQGDLAKNIQYF
CDR3 DNA: TGTGCCAGCAGCCGACAGGGCGATCTAGCCAAAAACATTCAGTACTTC

V gene: TRBV11-2
CDR3 length: 16
J gene: TRBJ2-1
clone size: NA
D gene: TRBD2
CDR3 protein: CASRTGRGGRYNEQFF
CDR3 DNA: TGTGCCAGCAGAACTGGCCGGGGGGGGCGCTACAATGAGCAGTTCTTC

V gene: TRBV11-3
CDR3 length: 11
J gene: TRBJ1-1
clone size: NA
D gene: NA
CDR3 protein: CASMLNTEAFF
CDR3 DNA: TGTGCCAGCATGCTGAACACTGAAGCTTTCTTT

V gene: TRBV2
CDR3 length: 13
J gene: TRBJ1-1
clone size: NA
D gene: NA
CDR3 protein: CASRGYINTEAFF
CDR3 DNA: TGTGCCAGCAGGGGATATATTAACACTGAAGCTTTCTTT

V gene: TRBV5-1
CDR3 length: 11
J gene: TRBJ2-1
clone size: NA
D gene: NA
CDR3 protein: CASSEWHEQFF
CDR3 DNA: TGCGCCAGCTCTGAGTGGCATGAGCAGTTCTTC

V gene: TRBV7-9
CDR3 length: 12
J gene: TRBJ1-2
clone size: NA
D gene: TRBD1
CDR3 protein: CASSEIGQGPSF
CDR3 DNA: TGTGCCAGCAGCGAAATAGGACAGGGACCCTCCTTC

V gene: TRBV28
CDR3 length: 15
J gene: TRBJ1-2
clone size: NA
D gene: TRBD1
CDR3 protein: CASREGGQENYGYTF
CDR3 DNA: TGTGCCAGCAGAGAGGGGGGACAGGAGAACTATGGCTACACCTTC

V gene: TRBV12-5
CDR3 length: 14
J gene: TRBJ2-1
clone size: NA
D gene: TRBD2
CDR3 protein: CASRSGNPYNEQFF
CDR3 DNA: TGTGCTAGCCGTAGCGGGAACCCCTACAATGAGCAGTTCTTC

V gene: TRBV9
CDR3 length: 15
J gene: TRBJ1-1
clone size: NA
D gene: NA
CDR3 protein: CASSVEGRVGTEAFF
CDR3 DNA: TGTGCCAGCAGCGTAGAGGGCAGGGTGGGCACTGAAGCTTTCTTT

V gene: TRBV10-1
CDR3 length: 16
J gene: TRBJ2-1
clone size: NA
D gene: NA
CDR3 protein: CASRETRGSWYNEQFF
CDR3 DNA: TGCGCCAGCAGGGAGACGAGGGGGAGCTGGTACAATGAGCAGTTCTTC

V gene: TRBV5-1
CDR3 length: 14
J gene: TRBJ1-1
clone size: NA
D gene: NA
CDR3 protein: CASSVDRPNTEAFF
CDR3 DNA: TGCGCCAGCAGCGTTGACAGGCCGAACACTGAAGCTTTCTTT

V gene: TRBV6-5
CDR3 length: 16
J gene: TRBJ2-2
clone size: NA
D gene: TRBD2
CDR3 protein: CASSYQRGGDTGELFF
CDR3 DNA: TGTGCCAGCAGTTACCAGCGGGGGGGCGACACCGGGGAGCTGTTTTTT